This T cell receptor beta chain was documented in a study of blood T cells in healthy people across ages. This clonotype was counted at least ten times. Antigen unknown. Trimming removed 1 base from V and 0 bases from J, with 7 bases in between. CDR1 and CDR2 from the germline V gene are MGHRA and YSYEKL. The CDR3 is 14 amino acids. Findings of the study overall: Compared with aged donors, long-lived donors showed fewer expanded clones, suggesting selection. Per million T cells, TCR beta diversity dropped about linearly as age rose.

A J-beta primer mix and a sample-barcoded 5' primer were used in a second PCR of about 7 to 12 cycles. TCRdb itself ran the 5' RACE reads through MiXCR, one entry per CDR3 protein. The sample consists of 950,000 to 1,200,000 distinct CDR3 sequences, around two fifths of them appearing once. The sequencing sample was made of blood. The source is a man aged 18 to 29 in good health. The genes are TRBV4-1 and TRBJ2-7; D is ambiguous. CDR3: CASSQGESSYEQYF. The CDR3 coding sequence is TGCGCCAGCAGCCAAGGTGAAAGCTCCTACGAGCAGTACTTC.